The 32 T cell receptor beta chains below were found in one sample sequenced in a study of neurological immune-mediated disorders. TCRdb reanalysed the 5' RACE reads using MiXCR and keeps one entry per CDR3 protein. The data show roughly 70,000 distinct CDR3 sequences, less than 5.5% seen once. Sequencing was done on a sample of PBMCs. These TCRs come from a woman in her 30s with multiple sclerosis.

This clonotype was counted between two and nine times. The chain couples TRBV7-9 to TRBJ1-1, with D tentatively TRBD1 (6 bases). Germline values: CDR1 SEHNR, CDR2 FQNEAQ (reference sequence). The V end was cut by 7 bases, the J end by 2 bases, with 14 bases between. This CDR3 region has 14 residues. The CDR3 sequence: CASTLGGTNTEAFF. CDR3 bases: TGTGCCAGCACCCTAGGGGGGACAAACACTGAAGCTTTCTTT.

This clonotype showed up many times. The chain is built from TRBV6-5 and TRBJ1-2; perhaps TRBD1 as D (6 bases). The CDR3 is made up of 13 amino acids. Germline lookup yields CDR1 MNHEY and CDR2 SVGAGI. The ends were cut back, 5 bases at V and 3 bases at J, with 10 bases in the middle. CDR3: CASSEQGHYGYTF. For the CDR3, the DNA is TGTGCCAGCAGTGAACAGGGACACTATGGCTACACCTTC.

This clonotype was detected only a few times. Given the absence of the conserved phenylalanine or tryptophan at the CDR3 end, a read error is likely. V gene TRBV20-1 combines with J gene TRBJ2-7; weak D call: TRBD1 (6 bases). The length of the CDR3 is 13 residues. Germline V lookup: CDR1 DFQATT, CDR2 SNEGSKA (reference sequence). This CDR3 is CSATSDSPNEQYT. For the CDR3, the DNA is TGCAGCGCTACGTCGGACAGCCCCAACGAGCAGTACACC.

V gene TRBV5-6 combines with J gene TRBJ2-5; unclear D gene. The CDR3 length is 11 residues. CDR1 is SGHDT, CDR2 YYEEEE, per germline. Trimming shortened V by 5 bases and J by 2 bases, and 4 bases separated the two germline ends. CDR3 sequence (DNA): TGTGCCAGCAGAAAACAAGAGACCCAGTACTTC. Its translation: CASRKQETQYF.

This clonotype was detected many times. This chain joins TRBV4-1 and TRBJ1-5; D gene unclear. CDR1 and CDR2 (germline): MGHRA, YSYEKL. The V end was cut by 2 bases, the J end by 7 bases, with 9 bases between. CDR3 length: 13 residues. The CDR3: CASSQLDAQPQHF. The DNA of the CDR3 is TGCGCCAGCAGCCAACTCGATGCCCAGCCCCAGCATTTT.

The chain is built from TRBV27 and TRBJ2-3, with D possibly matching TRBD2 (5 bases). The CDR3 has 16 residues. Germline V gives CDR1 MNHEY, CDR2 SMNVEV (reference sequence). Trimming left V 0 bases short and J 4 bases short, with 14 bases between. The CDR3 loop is CASSLSGPLGADTQYF. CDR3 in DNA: TGTGCCAGCAGTTTATCAGGGCCCCTCGGGGCAGATACGCAGTATTTT.

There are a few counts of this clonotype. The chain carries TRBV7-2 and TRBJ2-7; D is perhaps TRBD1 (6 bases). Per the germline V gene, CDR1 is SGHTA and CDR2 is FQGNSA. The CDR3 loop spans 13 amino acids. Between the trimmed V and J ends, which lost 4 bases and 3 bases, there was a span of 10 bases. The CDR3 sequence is CASSYTQGYEQYF. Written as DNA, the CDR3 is TGTGCCAGCAGCTATACACAGGGCTACGAGCAGTACTTC.

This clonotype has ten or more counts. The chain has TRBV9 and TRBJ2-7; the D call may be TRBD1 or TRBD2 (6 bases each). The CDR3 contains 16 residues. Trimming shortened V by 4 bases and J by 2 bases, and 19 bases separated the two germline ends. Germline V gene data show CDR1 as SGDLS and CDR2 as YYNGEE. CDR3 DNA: TGTGCCAGCAGCCCTAATTTACAGGGAGGTACCTACGAGCAGTACTTC. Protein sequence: CASSPNLQGGTYEQYF. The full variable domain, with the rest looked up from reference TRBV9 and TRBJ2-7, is DSGVTQTPKHLITATGQRVTLRCSPRSGDLSVYWYQQSLDQGLQFLIQYYNGEERAKGNILERFSAQQFPDLHSELNLSSLELGDSALYFCASSPNLQGGTYEQYFGPGTRLTVT.

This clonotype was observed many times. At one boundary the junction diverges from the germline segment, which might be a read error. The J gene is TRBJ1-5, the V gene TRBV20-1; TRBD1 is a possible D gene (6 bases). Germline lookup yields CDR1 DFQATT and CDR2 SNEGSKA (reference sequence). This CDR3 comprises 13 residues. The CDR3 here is CSARGGPNQPQNF. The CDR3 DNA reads TGCAGTGCCAGAGGGGGGCCCAATCAGCCCCAGAATTTT.

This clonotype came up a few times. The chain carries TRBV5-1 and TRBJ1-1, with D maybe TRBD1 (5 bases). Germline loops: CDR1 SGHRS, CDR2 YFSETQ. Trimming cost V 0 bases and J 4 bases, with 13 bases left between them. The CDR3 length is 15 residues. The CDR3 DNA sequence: TGCGCCAGCAGCTTGGAGTTGGGGGGAGGCACTGAAGCTTTCTTT. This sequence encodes CASSLELGGGTEAFF.

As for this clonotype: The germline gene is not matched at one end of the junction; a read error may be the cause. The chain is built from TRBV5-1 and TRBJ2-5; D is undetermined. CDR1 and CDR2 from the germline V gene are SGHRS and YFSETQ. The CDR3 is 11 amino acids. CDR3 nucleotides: TGCGCCAGCAGATTGGATGAGACCCAGTACTTC. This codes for CASRLDETQYF.

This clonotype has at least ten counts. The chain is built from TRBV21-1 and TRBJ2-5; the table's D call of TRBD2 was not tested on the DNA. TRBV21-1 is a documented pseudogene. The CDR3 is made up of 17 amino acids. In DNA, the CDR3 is TGTGCCAGCAGCAAGGGAGGGGGTCGGATTTCGCGGGAGACCCAGTACTTC. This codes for CASSKGGGRISRETQYF.

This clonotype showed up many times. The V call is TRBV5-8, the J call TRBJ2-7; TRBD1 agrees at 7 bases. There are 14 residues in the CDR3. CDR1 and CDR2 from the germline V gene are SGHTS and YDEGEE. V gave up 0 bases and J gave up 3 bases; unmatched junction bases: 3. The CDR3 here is CASSLGTGHYEQYF. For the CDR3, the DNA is TGTGCCAGCAGCTTGGGGACAGGCCACTACGAGCAGTACTTC.

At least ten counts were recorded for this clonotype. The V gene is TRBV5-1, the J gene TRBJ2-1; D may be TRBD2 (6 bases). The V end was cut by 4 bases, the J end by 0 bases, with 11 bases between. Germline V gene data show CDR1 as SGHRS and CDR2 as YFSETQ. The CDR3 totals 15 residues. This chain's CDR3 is CASSPEGSSYNEQFF. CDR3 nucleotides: TGCGCCAGCAGCCCGGAGGGGTCCTCCTACAATGAGCAGTTCTTC.

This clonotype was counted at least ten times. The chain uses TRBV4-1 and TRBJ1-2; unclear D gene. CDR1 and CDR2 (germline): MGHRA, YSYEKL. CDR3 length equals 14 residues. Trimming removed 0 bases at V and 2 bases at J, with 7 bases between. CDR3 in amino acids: CASSQEPGNYGYTF. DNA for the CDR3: TGCGCCAGCAGCCAAGAACCGGGGAACTATGGCTACACCTTC.

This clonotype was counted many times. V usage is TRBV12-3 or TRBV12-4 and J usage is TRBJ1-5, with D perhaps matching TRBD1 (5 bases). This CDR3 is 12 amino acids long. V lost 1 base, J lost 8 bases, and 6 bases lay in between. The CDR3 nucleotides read TGTGCCAGCAGTTTAGGGGGCGAGCCCCAGCATTTT. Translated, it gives CASSLGGEPQHF.

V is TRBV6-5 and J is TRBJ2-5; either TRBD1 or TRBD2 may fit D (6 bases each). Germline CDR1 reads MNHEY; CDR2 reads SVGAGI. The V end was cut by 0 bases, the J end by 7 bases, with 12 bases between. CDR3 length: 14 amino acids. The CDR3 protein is CASSYSIGGGTQYF. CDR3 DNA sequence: TGTGCCAGCAGTTACTCGATAGGAGGGGGGACCCAGTACTTC.

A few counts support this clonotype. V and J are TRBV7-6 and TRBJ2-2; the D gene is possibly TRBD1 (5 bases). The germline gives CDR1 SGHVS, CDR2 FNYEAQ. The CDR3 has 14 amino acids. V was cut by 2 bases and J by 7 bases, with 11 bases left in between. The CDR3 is CASSLLGADGELFF. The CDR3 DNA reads TGTGCCAGCAGCTTACTAGGGGCGGACGGGGAGCTGTTTTTT.

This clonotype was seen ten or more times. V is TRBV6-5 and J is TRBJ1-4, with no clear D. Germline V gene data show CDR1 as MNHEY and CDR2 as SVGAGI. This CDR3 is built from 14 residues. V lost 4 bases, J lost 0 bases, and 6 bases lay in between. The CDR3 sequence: CASSLTATNEKLFF. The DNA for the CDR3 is TGTGCCAGCAGTTTGACTGCAACTAATGAAAAACTGTTTTTT.

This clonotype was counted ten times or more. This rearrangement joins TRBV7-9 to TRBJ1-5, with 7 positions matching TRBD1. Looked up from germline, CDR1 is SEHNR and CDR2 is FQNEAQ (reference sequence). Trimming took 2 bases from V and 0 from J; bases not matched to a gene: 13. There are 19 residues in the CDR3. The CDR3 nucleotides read TGTGCCAGCAGCTTACGACCCGGACAGGCTACTAATAGCAATCAGCCCCAGCATTTT. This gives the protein CASSLRPGQATNSNQPQHF.

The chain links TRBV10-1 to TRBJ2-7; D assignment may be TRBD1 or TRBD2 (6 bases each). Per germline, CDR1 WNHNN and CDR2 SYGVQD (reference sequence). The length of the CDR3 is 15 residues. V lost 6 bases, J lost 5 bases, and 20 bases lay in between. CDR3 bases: TGCGCCAGCAGCAACATGAGGGGGGCGTTGGACGAGCAGTACTTC. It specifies CASSNMRGALDEQYF.

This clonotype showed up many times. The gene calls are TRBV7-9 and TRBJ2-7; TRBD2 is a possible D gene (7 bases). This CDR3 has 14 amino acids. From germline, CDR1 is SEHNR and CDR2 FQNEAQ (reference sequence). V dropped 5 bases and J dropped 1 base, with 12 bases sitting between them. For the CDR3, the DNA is TGTGCCAGCAGCACAGGGACTATTTCCTACGAGCAGTACTTC. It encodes CASSTGTISYEQYF. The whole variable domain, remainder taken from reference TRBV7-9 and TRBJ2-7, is DTGVSQNPRHKITKRGQNVTFRCDPISEHNRLYWYRQTLGQGPEFLTYFQNEAQLEKSRLLSDRFSAERPKGSFSTLEIQRTEQGDSAMYLCASSTGTISYEQYFGPGTRLTVT.

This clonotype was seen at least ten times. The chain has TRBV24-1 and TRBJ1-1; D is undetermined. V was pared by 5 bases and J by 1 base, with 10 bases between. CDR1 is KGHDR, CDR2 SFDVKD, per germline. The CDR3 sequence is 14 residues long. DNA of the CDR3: TGTGCCACCAGTGGCGGTACGAAGAACACTGAAGCTTTCTTT. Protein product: CATSGGTKNTEAFF.

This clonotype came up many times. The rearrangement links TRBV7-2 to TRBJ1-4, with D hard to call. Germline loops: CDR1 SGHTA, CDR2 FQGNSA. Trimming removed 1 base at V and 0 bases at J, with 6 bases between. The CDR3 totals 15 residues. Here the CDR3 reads CASSLGPATNEKLFF. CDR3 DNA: TGTGCCAGCAGCTTAGGCCCAGCAACTAATGAAAAACTGTTTTTT.

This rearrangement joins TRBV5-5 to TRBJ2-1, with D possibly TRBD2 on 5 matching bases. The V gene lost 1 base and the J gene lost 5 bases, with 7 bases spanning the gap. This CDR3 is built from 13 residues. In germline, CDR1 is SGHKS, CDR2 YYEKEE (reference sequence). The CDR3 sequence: CASSLMRDNEQFF. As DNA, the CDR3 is TGTGCCAGCAGCTTGATGAGGGACAATGAGCAGTTCTTC.

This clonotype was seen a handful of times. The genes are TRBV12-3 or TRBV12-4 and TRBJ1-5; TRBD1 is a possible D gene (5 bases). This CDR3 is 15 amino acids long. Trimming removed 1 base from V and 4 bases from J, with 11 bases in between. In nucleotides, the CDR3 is TGTGCCAGCAGTTTAGGAGGACAAAATAATCAGCCCCAGCATTTT. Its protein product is CASSLGGQNNQPQHF.

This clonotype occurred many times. The CDR3 is CASSLGTSFYEQYF. The CDR3 coding sequence is TGCGCCAGCAGCTTAGGGACTAGCTTCTACGAGCAGTACTTC. The chain joins TRBV5-1 to TRBJ2-7; 9 nucleotides match TRBD2. The CDR3 is made up of 14 amino acids. Germline V CDR1 and CDR2: SGHRS, YFSETQ. V shed 2 bases and J 3 bases; nucleotides not matched to a gene: 3.

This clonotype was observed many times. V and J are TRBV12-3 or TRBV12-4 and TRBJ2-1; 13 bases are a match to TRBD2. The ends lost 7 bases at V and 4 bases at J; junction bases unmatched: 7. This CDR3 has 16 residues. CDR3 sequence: CASNPGLAGEYNEQFF. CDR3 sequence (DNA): TGTGCCAGCAATCCTGGACTAGCGGGGGAGTACAATGAGCAGTTCTTC.

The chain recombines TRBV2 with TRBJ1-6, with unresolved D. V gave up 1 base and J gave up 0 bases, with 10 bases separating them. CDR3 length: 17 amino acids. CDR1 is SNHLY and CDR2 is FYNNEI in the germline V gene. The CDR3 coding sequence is TGTGCCAGCAGTGAAGGGTTGGGGAGCTCCTATAATTCACCCCTCCACTTT. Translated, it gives CASSEGLGSSYNSPLHF.

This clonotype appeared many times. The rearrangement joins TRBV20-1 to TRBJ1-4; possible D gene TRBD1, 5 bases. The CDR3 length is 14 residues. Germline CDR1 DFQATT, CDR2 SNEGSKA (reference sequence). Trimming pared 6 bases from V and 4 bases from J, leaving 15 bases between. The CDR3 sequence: CSAPAGTLNEKLFF. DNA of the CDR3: TGCAGTGCCCCGGCGGGGACTCTTAATGAAAAACTGTTTTTT.

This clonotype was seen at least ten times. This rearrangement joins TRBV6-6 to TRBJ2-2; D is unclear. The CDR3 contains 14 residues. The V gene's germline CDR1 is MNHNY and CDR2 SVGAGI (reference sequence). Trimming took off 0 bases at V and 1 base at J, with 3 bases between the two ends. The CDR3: CASSYSQNTGELFF. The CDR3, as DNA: TGTGCCAGCAGTTACTCACAGAACACCGGGGAGCTGTTTTTT.

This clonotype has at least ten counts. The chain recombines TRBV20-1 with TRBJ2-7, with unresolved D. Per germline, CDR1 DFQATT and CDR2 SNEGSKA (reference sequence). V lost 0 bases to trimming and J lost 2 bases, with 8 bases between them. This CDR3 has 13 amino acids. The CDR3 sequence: CSARDGPAYEQYF. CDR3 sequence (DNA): TGCAGTGCTAGAGATGGGCCAGCCTACGAGCAGTACTTC.